Listed below are T cell receptor beta chains from one sample, sequenced in a study of CXCR3-negative and CXCR3-positive naive CD8 T cells. Reprocessing the 5' RACE reads, TCRdb reports a single entry for every CDR3 protein and omits DNA. In all, the sample yields about 89,000 distinct CDR3 sequences. Sequenced input: naive CXCR3+ CD8+ T cells from blood. The receptors here all came from a human donor in good health. Some clones in this sample may be carry-over from other donors' samples. Each CDR3 is given with its conserved first and last residue.

j_call: TRBJ2-2; v_call: TRBV29-1; cdr3_aa: CSVIQWGGTGELFF
j_call: TRBJ2-7; v_call: TRBV7-2; cdr3_aa: CASSLIPGTYEQYF
j_call: TRBJ2-3; v_call: TRBV7-2; cdr3_aa: CASSFLAGGATDTQYF
j_call: TRBJ2-7; v_call: TRBV12-3/TRBV12-4; cdr3_aa: CASSLDRIVGSHEQYF
j_call: TRBJ1-5; v_call: TRBV7-2; cdr3_aa: CASSLGSGGSNQPQHF
j_call: TRBJ2-7; v_call: TRBV6-2/TRBV6-3; cdr3_aa: CASSYRTSVMEQYF
j_call: TRBJ2-3; v_call: TRBV28; cdr3_aa: CASSSRTGAADTQYF
j_call: TRBJ1-3; v_call: TRBV4-3; cdr3_aa: CASSQAVGNTIYF
j_call: TRBJ2-1; v_call: TRBV29-1; cdr3_aa: CSVGGQGRTYNEQFF
j_call: TRBJ2-7; v_call: TRBV3-1; cdr3_aa: CASSQGYGTYEQYF
j_call: TRBJ1-2; v_call: TRBV12-3/TRBV12-4; cdr3_aa: CASSLGPLGYTF
j_call: TRBJ1-1; v_call: TRBV12-3/TRBV12-4; cdr3_aa: CASSSMSPEAFF
j_call: TRBJ2-3; v_call: TRBV28; cdr3_aa: CASSFSGPTDTQYF
j_call: TRBJ2-1; v_call: TRBV20-1; cdr3_aa: CSARDFAGGPIHEQFF
j_call: TRBJ2-7; v_call: TRBV6-6; cdr3_aa: CASSYDGYEQYF
j_call: TRBJ2-5; v_call: TRBV20-1; cdr3_aa: CSARDRRALGQETQYF
j_call: TRBJ2-2; v_call: TRBV27; cdr3_aa: CASSLGGAAGELFF
j_call: TRBJ2-7; v_call: TRBV6-2/TRBV6-3; cdr3_aa: CASSSTWGSYEQYF
j_call: TRBJ1-1; v_call: TRBV4-2; cdr3_aa: CASSQDWGTNTEAFF
j_call: TRBJ1-4; v_call: TRBV28; cdr3_aa: CASSNGPYIEKLFF
j_call: TRBJ2-7; v_call: TRBV5-1; cdr3_aa: CASSLVKGGEYEQYF
j_call: TRBJ2-1; v_call: TRBV7-6; cdr3_aa: CASALPETSPTVGADEQFF
j_call: TRBJ1-1; v_call: TRBV29-1; cdr3_aa: CSVGHGTGNTEAFF
j_call: TRBJ2-7; v_call: TRBV6-6; cdr3_aa: CASSYSRTYEQYF
j_call: TRBJ2-7; v_call: TRBV4-1; cdr3_aa: CASSQDPGQGSYEQYF
j_call: TRBJ2-7; v_call: TRBV29-1; cdr3_aa: CSAQAGDRSSYEQYF
j_call: TRBJ2-7; v_call: TRBV18; cdr3_aa: CASSPSRVGLEQYF
j_call: TRBJ1-5; v_call: TRBV6-2/TRBV6-3; cdr3_aa: CASRTSPYNQPQHF
j_call: TRBJ2-7; v_call: TRBV12-3/TRBV12-4; cdr3_aa: CASSETGDEQYF
j_call: TRBJ2-7; v_call: TRBV29-1; cdr3_aa: CSVDGVGDHYEQYF
j_call: TRBJ2-1; v_call: TRBV11-2; cdr3_aa: CASSLPGQNNEQFF
j_call: TRBJ2-7; v_call: TRBV5-6; cdr3_aa: CASSYGTGSNYEQYF
j_call: TRBJ2-7; v_call: TRBV5-1; cdr3_aa: CASSDGQESSYEQYF
j_call: TRBJ1-1; v_call: TRBV4-3; cdr3_aa: CASSQSEGRHMSTEAFF
j_call: TRBJ2-7; v_call: TRBV9; cdr3_aa: CASSGGWDSVSYEQYF
j_call: TRBJ2-1; v_call: TRBV12-3/TRBV12-4; cdr3_aa: CASSFWTSGSSSYNEQFF
j_call: TRBJ2-3; v_call: TRBV27; cdr3_aa: CASRFPGADTQYF
j_call: TRBJ1-1; v_call: TRBV5-1; cdr3_aa: CASSVNWDPDTEAFF
j_call: TRBJ2-7; v_call: TRBV28; cdr3_aa: CASSLQREGDLPYEQYF
j_call: TRBJ2-1; v_call: TRBV30; cdr3_aa: CAWSFGNEQFF
j_call: TRBJ2-2; v_call: TRBV7-6; cdr3_aa: CATSLKAGELFF
j_call: TRBJ2-1; v_call: TRBV29-1; cdr3_aa: CSLLGGSYNEQFF
j_call: TRBJ1-1; v_call: TRBV7-8; cdr3_aa: CASSLDGAGTEAFF
j_call: TRBJ2-1; v_call: TRBV14; cdr3_aa: CASSQDRAGDSYNEQFF
j_call: TRBJ1-2; v_call: TRBV20-1; cdr3_aa: CSAKNRVWNDYGYTF
j_call: TRBJ2-1; v_call: TRBV5-1; cdr3_aa: CASSPSRGTYNEQFF
j_call: TRBJ2-7; v_call: TRBV19; cdr3_aa: CASSMVRDLYYEQYF
j_call: TRBJ2-7; v_call: TRBV18; cdr3_aa: CASSLGDRGYYEQYF
j_call: TRBJ2-1; v_call: TRBV6-2/TRBV6-3; cdr3_aa: CASSYSGVLSYNEQFF
j_call: TRBJ2-7; v_call: TRBV4-1; cdr3_aa: CASSQTGQVDYEQYF
j_call: TRBJ1-2; v_call: TRBV15; cdr3_aa: CATSRGGENVGYTF
j_call: TRBJ2-1; v_call: TRBV7-2; cdr3_aa: CASSLVLYGGGAYNEQFF
j_call: TRBJ1-1; v_call: TRBV19; cdr3_aa: CASSFPGPRNEAFF